This T cell receptor (beta chain) stems from a study of identical twins. This clonotype was observed at least ten times. Its antigen remains unknown. Germline and junction disagree at one end, which may indicate a read error. The germline V gene encodes CDR1 DFQATT and CDR2 SNEGSKA (reference sequence). This CDR3 is built from 15 residues. A universal primer site was incorporated via template switching, and the cDNA contained unique molecular identifiers. TCRdb used MiXCR to reprocess the 5' RACE reads, holding one entry per CDR3 protein. The sample lists 400,000 to 500,000 distinct CDR3 sequences; approximately 17% were seen once. Study-wide results and caveats: Twin pairs' shared out-of-frame alpha sequences were enriched in low generation probability. Conclusions leaned on cross-sectional statistical analysis and did not track the same donors over time. A partial confounding effect on zero-insertion analyses could come from invariant MAIT and iNKT cells.

The TCR comes from a man between 45 and 60 years old in good health. The chain carries TRBV20-1 and TRBJ1-2; D is possibly TRBD1 (6 bases). The specimen was naive T cells sorted from blood. For the CDR3, the DNA is TGCAGGGCTACATCGAAAGGGACATCTGAATCCGGCTACACCTTC. This translates into CRATSKGTSESGYTF.